This T cell receptor (beta chain) is from a study of T cell repertoires in cytomegalovirus infection. Overall study: Matching HLA type, along with CMV infection, was indicated by public TCR beta signatures.

Study-wide findings and caveats: People with CMV and the relevant HLA were identified by cumulative public TCR beta family frequency. What dominated the ex vivo response were HLA-C-restricted CMV-specific TCR beta clonotypes.

MiXCR was run by TCRdb on the reads, yielding one entry per CDR3 protein. Of 200,000 or so distinct CDR3 sequences in the sample, roughly a fifth were seen once. Trimming cost V 5 bases and J 2 bases, with 5 bases left between them. Germline V gene lookup returns CDR1 SGHVS and CDR2 FQNEAQ. This CDR3 has 12 amino acids. This clonotype was seen ten or more times. Its antigen is still unknown. The sequenced sample was PBMCs. This sequence originates from a human donor in good health (CMV status not recorded). Some clones in this sample may be carry-over from other donors' samples. The V and J genes are TRBV7-8 and TRBJ2-3; D unresolved. The CDR3 spells CASSLSTDTQYF. CDR3 DNA: TGTGCCAGCAGCCTCTCCACAGATACGCAGTATTTT.